Below, 9 T cell receptor beta chains from the same sample are listed, as sequenced in a study of human T cells and chemical hapten exposure. MiXCR was run by TCRdb on the RACE reads, yielding one entry per CDR3 protein. There are about 120,000 distinct CDR3 sequences in the sample; around 15% occur only once, and around 0.99% lies in the top ten. The time point: patch test 1, 2 weeks after DPC sensitization. Indicated treatment: therapeutic diphenylcyclopropenone sensitization with weekly scalp DPC. Sequenced here: whole blood, sampled in connection with sensitization to the hapten diphenylcyclopropenone (DPC). Source of these receptors: a man in his late teens or twenties with alopecia areata. Some clones in this sample may be carry-over from other donors' samples.

This clonotype was detected ten times or more. The rearrangement joins TRBV7-9 to TRBJ2-7, with a tentative D call TRBD2 (6 bases). Per germline, CDR1 SEHNR and CDR2 FQNEAQ (reference sequence). Between the trimmed V and J ends, which lost 3 bases and 5 bases, there was a span of 14 bases. This CDR3 has 14 residues. This CDR3 reads CASSFVSGLHEQYF. The CDR3 DNA reads TGTGCCAGCAGCTTTGTGAGCGGGCTCCACGAGCAGTACTTC. The entire variable domain, with the rest obtained from reference TRBV7-9 and TRBJ2-7, is as follows: DTGVSQNPRHKITKRGQNVTFRCDPISEHNRLYWYRQTLGQGPEFLTYFQNEAQLEKSRLLSDRFSAERPKGSFSTLEIQRTEQGDSAMYLCASSFVSGLHEQYFGPGTRLTVT.

The genes are TRBV29-1 and TRBJ1-1; D is perhaps TRBD1 (5 bases). The CDR3 extends over 12 amino acids. Germline V lookup: CDR1 SQVTM, CDR2 ANQGSEA. V was trimmed by 0 bases and J by 8 bases, leaving 10 bases between them. In DNA, the CDR3 is TGCAGCGTTGAAGATTTTGGGGGAGAAGCTTTCTTT. Its translation is CSVEDFGGEAFF.

V is TRBV19 and J is TRBJ2-5; D possibly corresponds to TRBD2 (6 bases). Germline loops: CDR1 LNHDA, CDR2 SQIVND (reference sequence). Deletions cut 1 base from V and 4 bases from J, with 7 bases between. The CDR3 totals 13 residues. The chain's CDR3 is CASSIGGVETQYF. In nucleotides, the CDR3 is TGTGCCAGTAGTATAGGGGGGGTAGAGACCCAGTACTTC.

DNA for the CDR3: TGTGCCAGCTCACCAGCAGGGGGCCCCACTAACTATGGCTACACCTTC. This translates into CASSPAGGPTNYGYTF. The chain couples TRBV18 to TRBJ1-2, with 8 nucleotides matching TRBD1. CDR1 and CDR2 from the germline V gene are KGHSH and LQKENI. The J segment lost 0 bases and the V segment lost 2 bases, leaving 5 bases of the junction unmatched. CDR3 length: 16 amino acids.

The genes are TRBV10-2 and TRBJ2-5, with D tentatively TRBD1 (5 bases). CDR1 and CDR2 (germline): WSHSY, SAAADI. The CDR3 has 13 residues. V gave up 2 bases and J gave up 3 bases, with 7 bases separating them. The CDR3 nucleotides read TGCGCCAGCAGTGAGGGGGCGAAAGAGACCCAGTACTTC. Protein: CASSEGAKETQYF.

Concerning this clonotype itself: The junction departs from the called germline gene at one end, perhaps through a read error. The chain uses TRBV7-9 and TRBJ1-1; TRBD1 is a possible D gene (6 bases). The CDR3 runs to 18 residues. Germline values: CDR1 SEHNR, CDR2 FQNEAQ (reference sequence). CDR3 coding DNA: TGTGCCGGCAGCCTCCGGGACAACTTTTTGGTTCCCATGTTTGAAGCTTTCTTT. Translating gives CAGSLRDNFLVPMFEAFF.

Many counts were recorded for this clonotype. The genes are TRBV7-9 and TRBJ2-3, with TRBD2 matching 8 bases. The CDR3 is 14 residues long. Germline V gene lookup returns CDR1 SEHNR and CDR2 FQNEAQ (reference sequence). Unmatched junction bases numbered 0, after V lost 1 base and J lost 3 bases. The DNA of the CDR3 is TGTGCCAGCAGCTTAGGACTAGCGACAGATACGCAGTATTTT. Translating it yields CASSLGLATDTQYF.

This chain uses TRBV18 with TRBJ2-3; D remains ambiguous. V dropped 3 bases and J dropped 2 bases, with 3 bases sitting between them. In germline, CDR1 is KGHSH, CDR2 LQKENI. The CDR3 covers 12 residues. The CDR3 is CASSPDTDTQYF. DNA for the CDR3: TGTGCCAGCTCACCGGACACAGATACGCAGTATTTT.

This clonotype was recorded a few times. The V and J genes are TRBV6-2 or TRBV6-3 and TRBJ2-1, with unresolved D. Trimming removed 0 bases from V and 4 bases from J, with 7 bases in between. Germline-derived CDR1 and CDR2 are MNHEY and SVGEGT. CDR3 length equals 14 residues. The CDR3 protein is CASSYSILYNEQFF. The DNA of the CDR3 is TGTGCCAGCAGTTACTCGATACTGTACAATGAGCAGTTCTTC.